Presented here are 32 T cell receptor beta chains from one specimen sequenced in a study of T-cell memory formation after mild COVID-19. TCRdb redid the calling of the 5' RACE reads with MiXCR, one entry per CDR3 protein. Seen here are some 350,000 distinct CDR3 sequences, 15% to 20% observed once, and the top ten hold about 20%. Sequencing input: PBMCs or a T cell subset sorted from them (not recorded which). These receptors all stem from a man in his late teens or twenties who had mild COVID-19 (a few samples of this study predate the infection). Cell type and time point are not known.

Ten or more counts support this clonotype. The rearrangement uses TRBV7-9 and TRBJ1-2, with a weak D call TRBD1 (5 bases). Deletions cut 8 bases from V and 7 bases from J, with 11 bases between. Germline V gene sequence: CDR1 SEHNR, CDR2 FQNEAQ (reference sequence). This CDR3 is built from 11 residues. CDR3 nucleotides: TGTGCCAGCCCGGGACGGCGTGGCTACACCTTC. This gives the protein CASPGRRGYTF.

The chain combines TRBV10-1 with TRBJ2-3; no definite D call. Germline loops: CDR1 WNHNN, CDR2 SYGVQD (reference sequence). The CDR3 runs 13 residues. V shed 2 bases and J shed 3 bases, with 6 bases lying between them. The CDR3 loop reads CASSEHGTDTQYF. The DNA of the CDR3 is TGCGCCAGCAGTGAGCACGGGACAGATACGCAGTATTTT.

Only a few counts were recorded for this clonotype. This chain uses TRBV7-2 with TRBJ2-7; 8 bases are a match to TRBD1. Germline loops: CDR1 SGHTA, CDR2 FQGNSA. V dropped 5 bases and J dropped 5; count of bases not matched to a gene: 11. There are 15 residues in the CDR3. CDR3 residues: CASSVTTGDLNEQYV. DNA for the CDR3: TGTGCCAGCAGCGTAACGACAGGGGACCTAAACGAGCAGTACGTC.

The J gene is TRBJ1-2, the V gene TRBV7-3; 8 bases align to TRBD1. Germline V lookup: CDR1 SGHTA, CDR2 FQGTGA. The V segment lost 5 bases and the J segment 7 bases; nucleotides outside the gene matches: 12. The length of the CDR3 is 15 residues. CDR3 sequence: CASSVGPRQGSGYTF. CDR3 nucleotide sequence: TGTGCCAGCAGCGTAGGTCCGAGACAGGGGTCTGGCTACACCTTC. The full variable domain, in which reference TRBV7-3 and TRBJ1-2 provide the parts outside the CDR3, is GAGVSQTPSNKVTEKGKYVELRCDPISGHTALYWYRQSLGQGPEFLIYFQGTGAADDSGLPNDRFFAVRPEGSVSTLKIQRTERGDSAVYLCASSVGPRQGSGYTFGSGTRLTVV.

At least ten counts were recorded for this clonotype. This CDR3 reads CASSPRGRGEAFF. The CDR3 DNA reads as TGTGCCAGCAGCCCTAGGGGGCGAGGTGAAGCTTTCTTT. The chain uses TRBV9 and TRBJ1-1, with TRBD1 matching 7 bases. Germline V gives CDR1 SGDLS, CDR2 YYNGEE. The junction had 7 bases not matched to a gene; V was cut back by 4 bases and J by 7 bases. The CDR3 runs 13 residues.

In its sample, this clonotype was seen many times. The chain is built from TRBV28 and TRBJ2-7, with D maybe TRBD1 (6 bases). CDR1 and CDR2 (germline): MDHEN, SYDVKM. V was clipped by 4 bases and J by 2 bases, with 18 bases between them. The CDR3 covers 16 residues. The CDR3 DNA is TGTGCCAGCAGTTCCACCCGACAGGAAAGGGCCTACGAGCAGTACTTC. This encodes CASSSTRQERAYEQYF.

This clonotype was counted ten times or more. The chain joins TRBV6-5 to TRBJ2-1, with 8 nucleotides matching TRBD2. The V and J ends lost 2 bases and 6 bases, in that order; junction bases with no gene match: 6. The CDR3 extends over 15 amino acids. The V gene's germline CDR1 is MNHEY and CDR2 SVGAGI. The CDR3 nucleotides read TGTGCCAGCAGTTACGGCGGGGGGCCCAGCAATGAGCAGTTCTTC. Its protein is CASSYGGGPSNEQFF.

This clonotype occurred a few times. V usage is TRBV5-1 and J usage is TRBJ2-5, with D possibly called TRBD1 or TRBD2 (5 bases each). The CDR3 has 14 amino acids. Germline V lookup: CDR1 SGHRS, CDR2 YFSETQ. Trimming removed 4 bases from V and 1 base from J, with 11 bases in between. CDR3 protein: CASSPYGGQETQYF. Written as DNA, the CDR3 is TGCGCCAGCAGCCCCTATGGGGGCCAAGAGACCCAGTACTTC.

This clonotype was recorded a few times. CDR3: CATSADRGYTF. The DNA of the CDR3 is TGTGCCACCAGCGCGGATCGGGGCTACACCTTC. The V and J genes are TRBV24-1 and TRBJ1-2; D uncertain. The CDR3 runs to 11 residues. V lost 7 bases, J lost 8 bases, and 10 bases lay in between. Germline CDR1 reads KGHDR; CDR2 reads SFDVKD.

This clonotype was counted between two and nine times. V is TRBV24-1 and J is TRBJ1-2; perhaps TRBD1 as D (6 bases). Germline-derived CDR1 and CDR2 are KGHDR and SFDVKD. The CDR3 totals 14 residues. V gave up 2 bases and J gave up 4 bases, with 10 bases separating them. CDR3 sequence: CATSDYRTAYGYTF. The CDR3 DNA is TGTGCCACCAGTGATTACCGGACAGCCTATGGCTACACCTTC.

This chain links TRBV6-2 or TRBV6-3 with TRBJ2-7, with D possibly TRBD1 on 6 matching bases. Trimming cost V 6 bases and J 0 bases, with 6 bases left between them. Germline CDR1 is MNHEY and CDR2 is SVGEGT. This CDR3 is 12 amino acids long. In DNA form, the CDR3 reads TGTGCCAGCAGGGACAGCTCCTACGAGCAGTACTTC. This sequence encodes CASRDSSYEQYF.

This clonotype was counted many times. The rearrangement links TRBV5-6 to TRBJ2-1; no reliable D call. The V gene lost 0 bases and the J gene lost 10 bases, with 5 bases spanning the gap. Germline lookup yields CDR1 SGHDT and CDR2 YYEEEE. CDR3 length: 11 amino acids. Here the CDR3 reads CASSLVGEQFF. The CDR3 DNA sequence: TGTGCCAGCAGCTTGGTCGGGGAGCAGTTCTTC. Full variable domain (outside the CDR3, taken from reference TRBV5-6 and TRBJ2-1): DAGVTQSPTHLIKTRGQQVTLRCSPKSGHDTVSWYQQALGQGPQFIFQYYEEEERQRGNFPDRFSGHQFPNYSSELNVNALLLGDSALYLCASSLVGEQFFGPGTRLTVL.

This clonotype has ten or more counts. This CDR3 is CASSGENQETQYF. CDR3 nucleotide sequence: TGTGCCAGCAGTGGAGAGAACCAAGAGACCCAGTACTTC. The V and J genes are TRBV5-4 and TRBJ2-5; D call uncertain. The CDR3 is 13 residues long. V dropped 5 bases and J dropped 0 bases, with 8 bases sitting between them. From germline, CDR1 is SGHNT and CDR2 YYREEE (reference sequence).

The chain combines TRBV2 with TRBJ2-5; a possible D gene is TRBD1 (5 bases). Germline V gene sequence: CDR1 SNHLY, CDR2 FYNNEI. The V end lost 5 bases, the J end lost 5 bases, and 9 bases lay between the germline ends. The CDR3 is 12 amino acids. CDR3: CASSFRVETQYF. The DNA for the CDR3 is TGTGCCAGCAGTTTCAGGGTGGAGACCCAGTACTTC.

This clonotype was recorded a few times. CDR3 sequence reads: CSGFGGNSPLHF. CDR3 nucleotides: TGCAGTGGATTCGGGGGTAATTCACCCCTCCACTTT. The V gene is TRBV20-1, the J gene TRBJ1-6; a possible D gene is TRBD1 (5 bases). CDR1 DFQATT and CDR2 SNEGSKA come from the germline V gene (reference sequence). CDR3 length: 12 amino acids. V gave up 7 bases and J gave up 6 bases, with 10 bases separating them.

This clonotype was observed a few times. The chain combines TRBV12-3 or TRBV12-4 with TRBJ2-5, with 8 bases identical to TRBD1. The CDR3 is 13 residues long. V trimming: 7 bases; J trimming: 6 bases; junction bases outside the gene matches: 7. The CDR3 spells CASTPGQGQTQYF. DNA for the CDR3: TGTGCCAGCACCCCCGGACAGGGACAGACCCAGTACTTC.

This clonotype has more than one count but fewer than ten. The rearrangement links TRBV24-1 to TRBJ2-3, with TRBD2 as a possible D gene (5 bases). Trimming removed 6 bases at V and 3 bases at J, with 15 bases between. The CDR3 sequence is 15 residues long. CDR1 KGHDR and CDR2 SFDVKD come from the germline V gene. The CDR3 here is CATSTAKGGTDTQYF. The CDR3 region has the DNA TGTGCCACCAGTACCGCAAAGGGCGGGACAGATACGCAGTATTTT.

This clonotype was detected many times. The V gene is TRBV7-6, the J gene TRBJ2-2; 11 positions agree with TRBD1. The J segment lost 6 bases and the V segment lost 6 bases, leaving 3 bases of the junction unmatched. The CDR3 spans 14 residues. Germline CDR1 SGHVS, CDR2 FNYEAQ. In DNA form, the CDR3 reads TGTGCCAGCAGTGGACAGGGGGCTGCCGGGGAGCTGTTTTTT. Protein sequence: CASSGQGAAGELFF.

The table lists this clonotype with a few counts. The rearrangement links TRBV7-2 to TRBJ2-1; 12 bases fit TRBD2. CDR1 and CDR2 (germline): SGHTA, FQGNSA. J gave up 7 bases and V 5 bases, and 9 bases lay outside the gene matches. The CDR3 totals 16 residues. Written as DNA, the CDR3 is TGTGCCAGCAGCCCCAGGGGACTAGCGGGTGAGAATGAGCAGTTCTTC. This translates into CASSPRGLAGENEQFF.

This clonotype appeared a few times. V is TRBV5-1 and J is TRBJ2-3, with D hard to call. The germline V gene encodes CDR1 SGHRS and CDR2 YFSETQ. The CDR3 is made up of 15 amino acids. Trimming took off 0 bases at V and 4 bases at J, with 12 bases between the two ends. The CDR3 is CASSLGGIIADTQYF. CDR3 in DNA: TGCGCCAGCAGCTTGGGGGGAATTATAGCAGATACGCAGTATTTT.

This clonotype was recorded many times. The chain employs TRBV4-1 and TRBJ2-1; TRBD2 might be the D (7 bases). The CDR3 sequence is 15 residues long. V shed 1 base and J shed 8 bases, with 15 bases lying between them. CDR1 is MGHRA, CDR2 YSYEKL, per germline. The CDR3 coding sequence is TGCGCCAGCAGCCAAGTAGGGGGGGGCTGGGATGAGCAGTTCTTC. Translation: CASSQVGGGWDEQFF.

DNA of the CDR3: TGCGCCAGCAGCCAAGAAGGGGCAGGGAGCGTCAAAAGCTACACCTTC. Its protein is CASSQEGAGSVKSYTF. This chain joins TRBV4-3 and TRBJ1-2, with D possibly being TRBD1 (5 bases). The V end was cut by 0 bases, the J end by 9 bases, with 20 bases between. Germline V gene sequence: CDR1 LGHNA, CDR2 YSLEER. This CDR3 is 16 amino acids long.

V is TRBV6-1 and J is TRBJ1-1; D not certain. The V and J ends lost 0 bases and 0 bases respectively, with 8 bases between them. CDR1 MNHNS and CDR2 SASEGT come from the germline V gene. CDR3 length: 15 residues. CDR3 sequence (DNA): TGTGCCAGCAGTGAAGCCCTGAGAATGAACACTGAAGCTTTCTTT. Protein product: CASSEALRMNTEAFF.

The chain couples TRBV5-4 to TRBJ2-3; tentative D call: TRBD2 (6 bases). The ends were cut back, 2 bases at V and 3 bases at J, with 7 bases in the middle. Germline CDR1 and CDR2: SGHNT and YYREEE (reference sequence). The CDR3 is 13 residues long. CDR3 in DNA: TGTGCCAGCAGCTTACTAGCAACAGATACGCAGTATTTT. Encoded protein: CASSLLATDTQYF. The full variable domain, completed using reference TRBV5-4 and TRBJ2-3, is ETGVTQSPTHLIKTRGQQVTLRCSSQSGHNTVSWYQQALGQGPQFIFQYYREEENGRGNFPPRFSGLQFPNYSSELNVNALELDDSALYLCASSLLATDTQYFGPGTRLTVL.

This chain links TRBV7-9 with TRBJ1-1, with TRBD1 matching over 8 bases. The CDR3 has 15 residues. Germline V gene lookup returns CDR1 SEHNR and CDR2 FQNEAQ (reference sequence). Losses at the gene ends were 5 bases for V and 6 bases for J; bases not matched to a gene: 11. The CDR3 nucleotides read TGTGCCAGCAGCCCGTCCCAGGGGGCTTGGTCTGAAGCTTTCTTT. Protein product: CASSPSQGAWSEAFF. Combining the CDR3 with reference TRBV7-9 and TRBJ1-1 gives the whole variable domain DTGVSQNPRHKITKRGQNVTFRCDPISEHNRLYWYRQTLGQGPEFLTYFQNEAQLEKSRLLSDRFSAERPKGSFSTLEIQRTEQGDSAMYLCASSPSQGAWSEAFFGQGTRLTVV.

This clonotype was recorded once. CDR3 sequence: CASNPGSGELFF. The CDR3, as DNA: TGTGCCAGCAATCCGGGGTCGGGGGAGCTGTTTTTT. This sequence joins TRBV2 and TRBJ2-2; possibly TRBD2 for D (5 bases). CDR3 length: 12 amino acids. The germline V gene encodes CDR1 SNHLY and CDR2 FYNNEI. Trimming cost V 7 bases and J 8 bases, with 11 bases left between them.

The sample holds a few counts of this clonotype. The chain combines TRBV7-2 with TRBJ2-1; TRBD2 matches at 9 bases. The CDR3 contains 18 residues. The V segment lost 4 bases and the J segment 4 bases; nucleotides outside the gene matches: 14. Germline CDR1 and CDR2: SGHTA and FQGNSA. The CDR3 DNA sequence: TGTGCCAGCAGCTACCCCGCGGGCGGGGGGGGTTCTTACAATGAGCAGTTCTTC. It translates to CASSYPAGGGGSYNEQFF.

V gene TRBV2 combines with J gene TRBJ2-3; TRBD2 matches at 10 bases. The CDR3 is 15 amino acids. The V segment lost 0 bases and the J segment 13 bases; nucleotides outside the gene matches: 10. Germline V CDR1 and CDR2: SNHLY, FYNNEI. The DNA of the CDR3 is TGTGCCAGCAGTGAAGCTAGCGGGGGGCGCGGCGTAAAGTATTTT. This translates into CASSEASGGRGVKYF.

This clonotype came up a few times. This rearrangement joins TRBV3-1 to TRBJ2-1; TRBD1 might be the D (6 bases). The CDR3 runs 13 residues. The V gene's germline CDR1 is LGHDT and CDR2 YNNKEL (reference sequence). V lost 5 bases to trimming and J lost 8 bases, with 13 bases between them. The CDR3 DNA reads as TGTGCCAGCAGCGGGGGCTCGACAGATGAGCAGTTCTTC. This translates into CASSGGSTDEQFF.

This sequence joins TRBV20-1 and TRBJ2-7, with D maybe TRBD2 (6 bases). CDR3 size: 13 residues. CDR1 DFQATT and CDR2 SNEGSKA come from the germline V gene (reference sequence). CDR3 region: CRAPRGGSGEQYF. CDR3 nucleotide sequence: TGCAGGGCCCCGCGGGGCGGTTCAGGCGAGCAGTACTTC.

This clonotype has only a few counts. This sequence joins TRBV14 and TRBJ2-5; weak D call: TRBD1 (6 bases). This CDR3 spans 13 amino acids. V dropped 3 bases and J dropped 10 bases, with 15 bases sitting between them. CDR1 and CDR2 (germline): SGHDN, FVKESK. Here the CDR3 DNA reads TGTGCCAGCAGCCAGGGGACATTTGGCGACCAGTACTTC. Translation gives CASSQGTFGDQYF. Supplemented by reference TRBV14 and TRBJ2-5, the full variable domain reads EAGVTQFPSHSVIEKGQTVTLRCDPISGHDNLYWYRRVMGKEIKFLLHFVKESKQDESGMPNNRFLAERTGGTYSTLKVQPAELEDSGVYFCASSQGTFGDQYFGPGTRLLVL.

This clonotype was observed a handful of times. V and J are TRBV5-6 and TRBJ2-1; no reliable D call. In germline, CDR1 is SGHDT, CDR2 YYEEEE. The CDR3 consists of 16 residues. V lost 4 bases, J lost 0 bases, and 14 bases lay in between. In DNA, the CDR3 is TGTGCCAGCAGCCCAAAGGACCTGAGCTCCTACAATGAGCAGTTCTTC. Translation gives CASSPKDLSSYNEQFF.